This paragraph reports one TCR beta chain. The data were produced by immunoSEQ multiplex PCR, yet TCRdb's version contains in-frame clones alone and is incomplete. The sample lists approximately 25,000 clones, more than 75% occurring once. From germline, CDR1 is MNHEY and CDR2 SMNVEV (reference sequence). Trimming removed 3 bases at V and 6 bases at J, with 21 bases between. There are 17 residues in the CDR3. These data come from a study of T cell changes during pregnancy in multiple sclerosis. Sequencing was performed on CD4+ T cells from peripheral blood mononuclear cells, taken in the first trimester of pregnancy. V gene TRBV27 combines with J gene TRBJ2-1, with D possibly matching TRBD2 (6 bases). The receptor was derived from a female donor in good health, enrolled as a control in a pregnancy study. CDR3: CASSFPSRSSGRNEQFF. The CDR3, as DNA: TGTGCCAGCAGTTTCCCCTCTCGATCCAGCGGGCGCAATGAGCAGTTCTTC.